This note documents a single TCR beta chain sequence. Antigen unknown. The repertoire was sequenced with immunoSEQ multiplex PCR; TCRdb's copy has only in-frame clones and lacks some. The sample lists thousands of clones, approximately 80% occurring once. The entry originates in a study of immune evolution from preneoplasia to lung adenocarcinoma. Study results and caveats: KRAS-mutant nodules had the highest T cell clonality.

This CDR3 has 13 amino acids. Trimming cost V 6 bases and J 6 bases; bases outside gene matches: 7. Germline loops: CDR1 MDHEN, CDR2 SYDVKM. Resections took place in Japan or China from 2014 to 2017. This clonotype was obtained from a person aged 50-75 years with lung adenocarcinoma. The chain links TRBV28 to TRBJ1-1; 7 bases are a match to TRBD1. The sequenced sample was FFPE minimally invasive lung adenocarcinoma tissue. CDR3 residues: CASSHGTVAEAFF. The CDR3, as DNA: TGTGCCAGCAGCCATGGGACAGTGGCTGAAGCTTTCTTT.